A single sample is the source of the 26 T cell receptor beta chains below, sequenced in a study of T cells after yellow fever vaccination (dated by TCRdb to the late 2010s). This sample's treatment or condition label indicates: live attenuated yellow fever vaccine strain. Receptor amplification or capture employed 5' RACE. These reads were obtained on an Illumina HiSeq 2500. TCRdb passed the public sequencing reads through fastp at Q25 and MiXCR, retaining productive beta sequences. Duplicate CDR3 protein sequences are folded into a single record with the most common DNA and genes. This sample holds about 240,000 distinct CDR3 sequences; around 7% were observed only once. 0.85% of the sample is in the top ten clones. The source was CD4+ T cells sorted from PBMCs, collected 15 days after the yellow fever booster vaccination. All receptors derive from a man in his thirties or forties who received the YFV17D yellow fever vaccine.

The CDR3 loop reads CAWSYGSYEQYF. CDR3 in DNA: TGTGCCTGGTCGTATGGCTCCTACGAGCAGTACTTC. The chain carries TRBV30 and TRBJ2-7; no firm D call. Trimming stripped 5 bases from V and 0 bases from J, with 8 bases between. The germline gives CDR1 GTSNPN, CDR2 SVGIG (reference sequence). The CDR3 totals 12 residues.

The V call is TRBV5-5, the J call TRBJ2-2, with TRBD2 matching 11 bases. The V gene end was trimmed by 2 bases and the J gene end by 3 bases; junction bases not matched to a gene: 9. This CDR3 has 18 amino acids. The germline gives CDR1 SGHKS, CDR2 YYEKEE (reference sequence). DNA for the CDR3: TGTGCCAGCAGCTTCAGGACTAGCGGGCGGTTGTACACCGGGGAGCTGTTTTTT. Its translation: CASSFRTSGRLYTGELFF.

This clonotype has more than one count but fewer than ten. The chain recombines TRBV30 with TRBJ2-7, with 10 bases that match TRBD2. Germline values: CDR1 GTSNPN, CDR2 SVGIG (reference sequence). CDR3 length: 15 amino acids. The ends lost 0 bases at V and 7 bases at J; junction bases unmatched: 9. Here the CDR3 reads CAWSVKAGGLEEQYF. CDR3 bases: TGTGCCTGGAGTGTAAAAGCGGGAGGGCTAGAAGAGCAGTACTTC.

V is TRBV20-1 and J is TRBJ2-4, with D perhaps matching TRBD1 (6 bases). From germline, CDR1 is DFQATT and CDR2 SNEGSKA (reference sequence). Between the trimmed V and J ends, which lost 3 bases and 11 bases, there was a span of 11 bases. This CDR3 spans 11 amino acids. CDR3 loop: CSASSGHFQYF. The CDR3 nucleotides read TGCAGTGCTAGTTCGGGACACTTTCAGTACTTC.

The chain is built from TRBV11-2 and TRBJ1-1, with TRBD1 identical over 8 bases. The V segment lost 5 bases and the J segment 6 bases; nucleotides outside the gene matches: 5. The CDR3 is 13 residues long. Germline V gene lookup returns CDR1 SGHAT and CDR2 FQNNGV. CDR3 region: CASSPRGLAEAFF. The CDR3 nucleotides are TGTGCCAGCAGCCCCAGGGGGCTGGCTGAAGCTTTCTTT.

This clonotype showed up just a few times. The chain links TRBV12-3 or TRBV12-4 to TRBJ2-2; no clear D gene. Trimming removed 8 bases from V and 4 bases from J, with 14 bases in between. The CDR3 length is 14 residues. In DNA form, the CDR3 reads TGTGCCAGCGGATCGTCCCAGCTCACCGGGGAGCTGTTTTTT. Translation gives CASGSSQLTGELFF.

This clonotype has only a few counts. This chain joins TRBV6-2 or TRBV6-3 and TRBJ2-7, with D maybe TRBD1 (6 bases). Trimming left V 4 bases short and J 2 bases short, with 15 bases between. Germline V gene data show CDR1 as MNHEY and CDR2 as SVGEGT. CDR3 length equals 15 residues. This CDR3 is CASSSAQGFPYEQYF. The CDR3 nucleotides read TGTGCCAGCAGTTCGGCACAGGGATTTCCCTACGAGCAGTACTTC.

This clonotype was picked up a small number of times. The rearrangement joins TRBV6-1 to TRBJ1-5; tentatively, D is TRBD1 (5 bases). Trimming shortened V by 3 bases and J by 12 bases, and 15 bases separated the two germline ends. Germline values: CDR1 MNHNS, CDR2 SASEGT. This CDR3 contains 13 residues. Written as DNA, the CDR3 is TGTGCCAGCAGTGATCCCGGGACGCGGAACCAGCATTTT. Translated: CASSDPGTRNQHF.

This clonotype was observed many times. The CDR3: CASRVTGAHGYTF. Here the CDR3 DNA reads TGTGCCAGCAGAGTGACAGGGGCCCATGGCTACACCTTC. The rearrangement uses TRBV12-3 or TRBV12-4 and TRBJ1-2; 8 nucleotides align to TRBD1. The ends lost 6 bases at V and 6 bases at J; junction bases unmatched: 6. This CDR3 region has 13 residues.

The table lists this clonotype with many counts. The chain couples TRBV5-1 to TRBJ2-5; the match to TRBD2 covers 8 bases. Germline V CDR1 and CDR2: SGHRS, YFSETQ. V dropped 5 bases and J dropped 7; count of bases not matched to a gene: 13. CDR3 length equals 15 residues. The CDR3 loop reads CASSSPSGTRVTQYF. As DNA, the CDR3 is TGCGCCAGCAGTTCCCCGTCCGGGACTAGGGTGACCCAGTACTTC.

The chain combines TRBV6-1 with TRBJ2-1, with D tentatively TRBD2 (6 bases). CDR3 length: 15 amino acids. Germline CDR1 is MNHNS and CDR2 is SASEGT. The V end was cut by 0 bases, the J end by 9 bases, with 15 bases between. The CDR3 loop reads CASSEAAGPRGEQFF. CDR3 coding DNA: TGTGCCAGCAGTGAAGCCGCGGGACCTAGGGGTGAGCAGTTCTTC.

The CDR3 loop is CASSLVAGVGETQYF. Here the CDR3 DNA reads TGTGCCAGCAGCTTGGTGGCGGGAGTAGGGGAGACCCAGTACTTC. The chain uses TRBV5-5 and TRBJ2-5; the match to TRBD2 covers 7 bases. The CDR3 is made up of 15 amino acids. Looked up from germline, CDR1 is SGHKS and CDR2 is YYEKEE (reference sequence). J gave up 5 bases and V 0 bases, and 7 bases lay outside the gene matches. The complete variable domain, with remaining parts taken from reference TRBV5-5 and TRBJ2-5, reads DAGVTQSPTHLIKTRGQQVTLRCSPISGHKSVSWYQQVLGQGPQFIFQYYEKEERGRGNFPDRFSARQFPNYSSELNVNALLLGDSALYLCASSLVAGVGETQYFGPGTRLLVL.

This clonotype was seen repeatedly, ten times or more. V and J are TRBV7-3 and TRBJ2-2, with TRBD2 identical over 9 bases. Germline V gives CDR1 SGHTA, CDR2 FQGTGA. V trimming: 2 bases; J trimming: 4 bases; junction bases outside the gene matches: 11. The CDR3 runs to 18 residues. CDR3 in DNA: TGTGCCAGCAGCTTATTCGTGGTTAGCGGGAGTTTCACCGGGGAGCTGTTTTTT. It encodes CASSLFVVSGSFTGELFF.

V is TRBV20-1 and J is TRBJ2-1; 7 bases are a match to TRBD1. Looked up from germline, CDR1 is DFQATT and CDR2 is SNEGSKA (reference sequence). This CDR3 contains 14 residues. The J segment lost 5 bases and the V segment lost 2 bases, leaving 6 bases of the junction unmatched. The DNA for the CDR3 is TGCAGTGCTAGATCCGGGACAGTCAACAATGAGCAGTTCTTC. Its protein product is CSARSGTVNNEQFF.

In this sample, this clonotype turned up many times. The V gene is TRBV29-1, the J gene TRBJ2-4; tentatively, D is TRBD1 (7 bases). With 4 bases removed from V and 8 bases from J, the gap between germline ends came to 12 bases. Germline CDR1 is SQVTM and CDR2 is ANQGSEA. The CDR3 is 12 amino acids. DNA for the CDR3: TGCAGCGTTGGGCCCAGGGGGGACATTCAGTACTTC. It specifies CSVGPRGDIQYF.

This clonotype occurred a few times. This sequence joins TRBV12-5 and TRBJ2-3, with D possibly matching TRBD1 (5 bases). The ends were cut back, 5 bases at V and 2 bases at J, with 11 bases in the middle. Germline V gives CDR1 LGHNT, CDR2 FRNRAP. The CDR3 has 14 residues. The CDR3 DNA reads as TGTGCTAGTGGTCCGCGACAGTACACAGATACGCAGTATTTT. Protein product: CASGPRQYTDTQYF.

This clonotype was picked up a small number of times. The genes are TRBV5-1 and TRBJ2-2; 10 nucleotides match TRBD2. The germline V gene has CDR1 SGHRS and CDR2 YFSETQ. After removal of 5 bases from V and 2 bases from J, the junction contained 6 bases not matched to a gene. This CDR3 is built from 16 residues. For the CDR3, the DNA is TGCGCCAGCAGTAGGGGGACTAGCGCAAACACCGGGGAGCTGTTTTTT. Its translation is CASSRGTSANTGELFF.

For this clonotype: This may stem from a read error, because a much larger clone lies one nucleotide away. The rearrangement uses TRBV7-2 and TRBJ2-1, with TRBD2 matching 7 bases. Trimming cost V 3 bases and J 8 bases; bases outside gene matches: 7. The CDR3 contains 14 residues. CDR1 is SGHTA and CDR2 is FQGNSA in the germline V gene. Here the CDR3 DNA reads TGTGCCAGCAGCTTGGGCGGGGGTGTGGATGAGCAGTTCTTC. Translating it yields CASSLGGGVDEQFF.

The chain employs TRBV5-6 and TRBJ2-7; a weak D match, TRBD2 (5 bases). V shed 1 base and J shed 3 bases, with 8 bases lying between them. Germline assignment: CDR1 SGHDT and CDR2 YYEEEE. The CDR3 runs to 13 residues. The CDR3 coding sequence is TGTGCCAGCAGCTTGCCTAGCAACTACGAGCAGTACTTC. Translated: CASSLPSNYEQYF.

Many counts were recorded for this clonotype. The V gene is TRBV18, the J gene TRBJ2-7; D is undetermined. The length of the CDR3 is 14 residues. CDR1 is KGHSH, CDR2 LQKENI, per germline. Trimming removed 2 bases from V and 4 bases from J, with 12 bases in between. In nucleotides, the CDR3 is TGTGCCAGCTCACCAGGTCTAGAACTATACGAGCAGTACTTC. Its translation is CASSPGLELYEQYF.

The chain has TRBV5-1 and TRBJ2-1; D call uncertain. This CDR3 is 16 amino acids long. The V end lost 1 base, the J end lost 0 bases, and 11 bases lay between the germline ends. From germline, CDR1 is SGHRS and CDR2 YFSETQ. The CDR3 region is CASSLSSARSYNEQFF. Here the CDR3 DNA reads TGCGCCAGCAGCTTGTCCAGCGCCCGCTCCTACAATGAGCAGTTCTTC.

This clonotype was seen more than once but under ten times. The chain uses TRBV12-3 or TRBV12-4 and TRBJ2-1; 9 bases line up with TRBD2. The CDR3 is 16 residues long. Trimming removed 5 bases from V and 2 bases from J; junction bases left unmatched: 7. The CDR3: CASSRWTSEAYNEQFF. Here the CDR3 DNA reads TGTGCCAGCAGTCGATGGACTAGCGAGGCCTACAATGAGCAGTTCTTC.

This clonotype was recorded at least ten times. The genes are TRBV7-8 and TRBJ2-1; no reliable D call. Looked up from germline, CDR1 is SGHVS and CDR2 is FQNEAQ. V dropped 5 bases and J dropped 5 bases, with 13 bases sitting between them. The CDR3 loop spans 14 amino acids. The CDR3 loop reads CASSQSRADNEQFF. The CDR3 DNA follows: TGTGCCAGCAGCCAGAGCCGGGCCGACAATGAGCAGTTCTTC. The whole variable domain, filled in from reference TRBV7-8 and TRBJ2-1, reads GAGVSQSPRYKVAKRGQDVALRCDPISGHVSLFWYQQALGQGPEFLTYFQNEAQLDKSGLPSDRFFAERPEGSVSTLKIQRTQQEDSAVYLCASSQSRADNEQFFGPGTRLTVL.

V gene TRBV5-1 combines with J gene TRBJ2-7; no clear D gene. Germline lookup yields CDR1 SGHRS and CDR2 YFSETQ. The CDR3 is 14 residues long. V was shortened by 0 bases and J by 6 bases, with 13 bases between the two germline ends. In nucleotides, the CDR3 is TGCGCCAGCAGCTTGGGGACGGTCGGCCGCGAGCAGTACTTC. This codes for CASSLGTVGREQYF.

This clonotype was picked up many times. This sequence joins TRBV20-1 and TRBJ2-7; D is ambiguous. This CDR3 region has 13 residues. V was clipped by 1 base and J by 3 bases, with 10 bases between them. The germline V gene encodes CDR1 DFQATT and CDR2 SNEGSKA (reference sequence). CDR3 sequence: CSARGVDIYEQYF. The CDR3 DNA sequence: TGCAGTGCTAGAGGGGTCGACATCTACGAGCAGTACTTC.

This clonotype was seen only a few times. The V gene is TRBV7-6, the J gene TRBJ2-1, with a possible D match to TRBD1 (5 bases). V lost 0 bases and J lost 13, with 13 bases in between. This CDR3 is 13 amino acids long. Germline loops: CDR1 SGHVS, CDR2 FNYEAQ. CDR3 sequence: CASSLATVAPQFF. CDR3 nucleotides: TGTGCCAGCAGCTTAGCGACAGTGGCTCCCCAGTTCTTC.